Below are 3 T cell receptor beta chains sequenced from a single sample in a study of Graves' ophthalmopathy and Graves' hyperthyroidism. Amplifying from RNA transcripts, the study obtained TCR beta CDR3 regions. HTBI-primed RT-PCR formed the first round, and a multiplex PCR formed the second. A single record per CDR3 protein comes from TCRdb applying MiXCR to the multiplex PCR reads. The sample yields roughly 500,000 distinct CDR3 sequences, around 15% seen once. What was sequenced was blood. These receptor sequences come from a woman in her 30s with Graves' ophthalmopathy.

The table lists this clonotype with many counts. This chain connects TRBV5-1 to TRBJ2-7, with D hard to call. Germline CDR1 is SGHRS and CDR2 is YFSETQ. V was trimmed by 3 bases and J by 7 bases, leaving 14 bases between them. The CDR3 is 13 residues long. The CDR3 bases are TGCGCCAGCAGCTCGGATGGGTTGGGAGAGCAGTACTTC. It is translated as CASSSDGLGEQYF. Together with reference TRBV5-1 and TRBJ2-7, the CDR3 gives the full variable domain: KAGVTQTPRYLIKTRGQQVTLSCSPISGHRSVSWYQQTPGQGLQFLFEYFSETQRNKGNFPGRFSGRQFSNSRSEMNVSTLELGDSALYLCASSSDGLGEQYFGPGTRLTVT.

This clonotype showed up many times. This sequence may be a read error, since a much larger clone differs from it by one base. The chain combines TRBV6-5 with TRBJ1-5; a possible D gene is TRBD1 (6 bases). With the DNA end fitting TRBJ2-3 better, the J assignment may be wrong. Per germline, CDR1 MNHEY and CDR2 SVGAGI. The CDR3 is made up of 16 amino acids. Written as DNA, the CDR3 is TGTGCCAGCATTCCATACTCGGGACACTACAATCAGCCCCAGTATTTT. Translating it yields CASIPYSGHYNQPQYF.

This clonotype turned up a few times. This CDR3 is missing its conserved last phenylalanine or tryptophan, likely due to a read error. The gene calls are TRBV7-9 and TRBJ1-2, with TRBD1 matching 9 bases. Unmatched junction bases numbered 7, after V lost 6 bases and J lost 8 bases. The germline V gene encodes CDR1 SEHNR and CDR2 FQNEAQ (reference sequence). The CDR3 has 13 residues. The chain's CDR3 is CASSLTGGHGYTV. CDR3 in DNA: TGTGCCAGCAGTCTAACAGGGGGCCACGGCTACACCGTC.